These 12 T cell receptor beta chains were sequenced from one sample in a study of shared clonotypes between healthy human individuals. In the naive CD8 group, cells lacked CD45RO and were positively selected for CCR7, so terminally differentiated effector memory CD45RA+ cells were left out. Generated by immunoSEQ multiplex PCR, the TCRdb table keeps only in-frame clones and is missing some. In the table there are over 750,000 clones, 96% of which are singletons. Sequenced sample: naive CD8+ T cells sorted from blood. The source of these receptors is a man aged 25-45 years in good health.

V and J are TRBV25-1 and TRBJ2-7; tentative D call: TRBD2 (7 bases). This CDR3 is 15 amino acids long. Germline V gene data show CDR1 as MGHDK and CDR2 as SYGVNS. With 6 bases removed from V and 0 bases from J, the gap between germline ends came to 15 bases. CDR3 coding DNA: TGTGCCAGCAGGGGGGGGCTAGGGGCCTCCTACGAGCAGTACTTC. Translated: CASRGGLGASYEQYF.

This clone appeared once. The chain carries TRBV4-3 and TRBJ2-7; TRBD2 might be the D (5 bases). CDR1 and CDR2 (germline): LGHNA, YSLEER. V lost 0 bases to trimming and J lost 4 bases, with 10 bases between them. This CDR3 is built from 14 residues. The DNA of the CDR3 is TGCGCCAGCAGCCAAGAAGAGGGCAAATACGAGCAGTACTTC. Translation gives CASSQEEGKYEQYF.

V usage is TRBV29-1 and J usage is TRBJ2-1, with 14 bases lining up with TRBD2. V was clipped by 3 bases and J by 8 bases; unmatched bases: 12. The germline gives CDR1 SQVTM, CDR2 ANQGSEA. CDR3 length: 17 residues. The chain's CDR3 is CSVEGTSGSLLGDEQFF. CDR3 sequence (DNA): TGCAGCGTTGAGGGGACTAGCGGGAGCCTCCTAGGGGATGAGCAGTTCTTC.

This chain connects TRBV7-8 to TRBJ2-5, with TRBD2 matching over 8 bases. Unmatched junction bases numbered 6, after V lost 5 bases and J lost 7 bases. CDR1 SGHVS and CDR2 FQNEAQ come from the germline V gene. CDR3 length: 13 amino acids. The CDR3 loop is CASSREGKWTQYF. The CDR3 DNA is TGTGCCAGCAGCCGGGAGGGAAAGTGGACCCAGTACTTC.

The rearrangement uses TRBV29-1 and TRBJ2-3; no clear D. The germline V and J ends were trimmed by 0 bases and 4 bases, with 8 bases remaining between them. Germline V CDR1 and CDR2: SQVTM, ANQGSEA. The CDR3 has 13 amino acids. CDR3 DNA sequence: TGCAGCGTTGAAGATCTTGGTTCAGATACGCAGTATTTT. Its protein product is CSVEDLGSDTQYF.

The chain uses TRBV12-5 and TRBJ2-3; the D gene is possibly TRBD2 (5 bases). This CDR3 is built from 16 residues. The germline V gene encodes CDR1 LGHNT and CDR2 FRNRAP. Trimming pared 3 bases from V and 4 bases from J, leaving 17 bases between. CDR3 coding DNA: TGTGCTAGTGGTTTAGGCGGGTCGGCGGAATCAGATACGCAGTATTTT. This translates into CASGLGGSAESDTQYF.

The genes are TRBV29-1 and TRBJ2-3, with D unresolved. Trimming stripped 2 bases from V and 1 base from J, with 13 bases between. This CDR3 region has 15 residues. Germline V gene lookup returns CDR1 SQVTM and CDR2 ANQGSEA. The CDR3 DNA reads TGCAGCGTTGAATGGACGGAATCGGGCACAGATACGCAGTATTTT. It codes for CSVEWTESGTDTQYF.

To note about this clone: Other DNA sequences in the sample encode the same CDR3. This sequence joins TRBV11-2 and TRBJ2-7; D call uncertain. The CDR3 extends over 12 amino acids. Per germline, CDR1 SGHAT and CDR2 FQNNGV. Between the trimmed V and J ends, which lost 0 bases and 2 bases, there was a span of 2 bases. The CDR3 reads CASSLDPYEQYF. The DNA for the CDR3 is TGTGCCAGCAGCTTAGACCCCTACGAGCAGTACTTC. The full variable domain, completed using reference TRBV11-2 and TRBJ2-7, is EAGVAQSPRYKIIEKRQSVAFWCNPISGHATLYWYQQILGQGPKLLIQFQNNGVVDDSQLPKDRFSAERLKGVDSTLKIQPAKLEDSAVYLCASSLDPYEQYFGPGTRLTVT.

This clone was seen only once. The chain recombines TRBV4-1 with TRBJ2-1, with 7 bases that match TRBD2. Trimming cost V 4 bases and J 2 bases; bases outside gene matches: 8. The CDR3 totals 16 residues. The germline V gene has CDR1 MGHRA and CDR2 YSYEKL. The CDR3 reads CASSLRGRGTYNEQFF. CDR3 bases: TGCGCCAGCAGCCTCCGTGGGCGGGGGACCTACAATGAGCAGTTCTTC.

The V gene is TRBV27, the J gene TRBJ2-1; D might be TRBD1 (5 bases). Looked up from germline, CDR1 is MNHEY and CDR2 is SMNVEV (reference sequence). The CDR3 is 11 amino acids. V was trimmed by 5 bases and J by 8 bases, leaving 7 bases between them. CDR3 region: CASSVRDEQFF. The CDR3, as DNA: TGTGCCAGCAGTGTCAGGGATGAGCAGTTCTTC.

As concerns this clone: Other DNA sequences in this specimen translate into the identical CDR3. V and J are TRBV7-9 and TRBJ2-7; D may be TRBD1 (6 bases). Germline loops: CDR1 SEHNR, CDR2 FQNEAQ (reference sequence). This CDR3 spans 14 amino acids. Trimming pared 0 bases from V and 3 bases from J, leaving 9 bases between. The CDR3 loop is CASSLAGQVYEQYF. CDR3 DNA: TGTGCCAGCAGCTTAGCGGGACAAGTCTACGAGCAGTACTTC.

Written as DNA, the CDR3 is TGTGCCAGCAGTGTCGATTGGGCTAGCGGGAGCCTCTTGGGCGAGCAGTACTTC. Protein product: CASSVDWASGSLLGEQYF. The chain employs TRBV6-1 and TRBJ2-7, with 10 bases matching TRBD2. CDR3 size: 18 residues. After removal of 4 bases from V and 6 bases from J, the junction contained 18 bases not matched to a gene. The germline V gene has CDR1 MNHNS and CDR2 SASEGT.